The 21 T cell receptor beta chains reported below all come from one sample, sequenced in a study of CD8+CD57+ T cells in acquired aplastic anemia. Template material for TCR beta VDJ and CDR3 profiling consisted of genomic DNA. TCRdb re-called the reads with MiXCR, one entry per CDR3 protein. The table includes approximately 170,000 distinct CDR3 sequences, approximately 52% detected once. The sample comprised sorted CD4+, CD8+, or CD8+CD57+ T cells (not recorded which) from PBMCs. The receptors were gathered from a human donor in good health, serving as a control.

The chain couples TRBV29-1 to TRBJ1-2, with D possibly matching TRBD1 (6 bases). The CDR3 is 12 residues long. CDR1 and CDR2 from the germline V gene are SQVTM and ANQGSEA. V was clipped by 3 bases and J by 4 bases, with 9 bases between them. CDR3 nucleotide sequence: TGCAGCGTTGAGGGGGCATCCTATGGCTACACCTTC. Translation gives CSVEGASYGYTF. Full variable domain (outside the CDR3, taken from reference TRBV29-1 and TRBJ1-2): SAVISQKPSRDICQRGTSLTIQCQVDSQVTMMFWYRQQPGQSLTLIATANQGSEATYESGFVIDKFPISRPNLTFSTLTVSNMSPEDSSIYLCSVEGASYGYTFGSGTRLTVV.

This clonotype was seen many times. The junction differs from germline at one of its ends, possibly a read error. The V gene is TRBV7-7, the J gene TRBJ2-7; no definite D call. The length of the CDR3 is 13 residues. Germline V lookup: CDR1 SSHAT, CDR2 FNYEAQ (reference sequence). The CDR3 loop reads CASSLEEYGEQYF. DNA of the CDR3: TGTGCTAGCAGCTTAGAAGAGTATGGCGAGCAGTACTTC.

The CDR3 is CASSLGLAGHQETQYF. The CDR3 DNA reads TGTGCCAGCAGCTTGGGACTAGCGGGGCACCAAGAGACCCAGTACTTC. This chain joins TRBV7-2 and TRBJ2-5; the match to TRBD2 covers 13 bases. J gave up 0 bases and V 3 bases, and 1 base lay outside the gene matches. The CDR3 sequence is 16 residues long. Germline V CDR1 and CDR2: SGHTA, FQGNSA.

DNA for the CDR3: TGCAGCGTTGAAGTTGTGCCTAGCGGGGGTTACGAGCAGTACTTC. Translated, it gives CSVEVVPSGGYEQYF. The chain joins TRBV29-1 to TRBJ2-7; 10 nucleotides line up with TRBD2. Germline lookup yields CDR1 SQVTM and CDR2 ANQGSEA. This CDR3 is built from 15 residues. Losses at the gene ends were 1 base for V and 4 bases for J; bases not matched to a gene: 7.

V is TRBV20-1 and J is TRBJ1-6; D is perhaps TRBD1 (5 bases). Trimming took off 3 bases at V and 2 bases at J, with 11 bases between the two ends. The V gene's germline CDR1 is DFQATT and CDR2 SNEGSKA (reference sequence). The CDR3 sequence is 15 residues long. The CDR3 nucleotides are TGCAGTGCTAGGGCAGGACAAACCTATAATTCACCCCTCCACTTT. The encoded protein is CSARAGQTYNSPLHF.

The J gene is TRBJ2-7, the V gene TRBV10-3, with D perhaps matching TRBD2 (6 bases). V was trimmed by 0 bases and J by 5 bases, leaving 11 bases between them. Per the germline V gene, CDR1 is ENHRY and CDR2 is SYGVKD. This CDR3 spans 14 amino acids. DNA for the CDR3: TGTGCCATCAGTGAGTCTTATAGCGGCAACGAGCAGTACTTC. Its translation: CAISESYSGNEQYF.

This clonotype was recorded many times. The rearrangement links TRBV28 to TRBJ2-2, with D perhaps matching TRBD2 (5 bases). V dropped 5 bases and J dropped 7 bases, with 14 bases sitting between them. Germline V gene lookup returns CDR1 MDHEN and CDR2 SYDVKM. CDR3 length: 14 residues. The chain's CDR3 is CASSRPGGGGELFF. DNA of the CDR3: TGTGCCAGCAGTCGCCCAGGCGGAGGCGGGGAGCTGTTTTTT.

In this sample, this clonotype turned up a few times. The junction departs from germline at one end; a sequencing error may be responsible. V is TRBV29-1 and J is TRBJ1-1; 10 nucleotides line up with TRBD1. Germline CDR1 reads SQVTM; CDR2 reads ANQGSEA. This CDR3 has 15 amino acids. The CDR3: CSARDRGNFPTEASF. In nucleotides, the CDR3 is TGCAGCGCCCGGGACAGGGGAAACTTCCCCACTGAAGCTTCCTTT.

V is TRBV2 and J is TRBJ2-7; 9 positions match TRBD1. The V gene end was trimmed by 4 bases and the J gene end by 3 bases; junction bases not matched to a gene: 7. The germline V gene encodes CDR1 SNHLY and CDR2 FYNNEI. The CDR3 is made up of 15 amino acids. CDR3 DNA sequence: TGTGCCAGCAGTGCAGGGACAGGGTACCTCTACGAGCAGTACTTC. Translating gives CASSAGTGYLYEQYF.

This clonotype came up many times. J is TRBJ1-6 and V is TRBV6-2 or TRBV6-3; a weak D match, TRBD1 (6 bases). The germline V and J ends were trimmed by 4 bases and 7 bases, with 8 bases remaining between them. Germline V gene lookup returns CDR1 MNHEY and CDR2 SVGEGT. The CDR3 length is 13 residues. The CDR3 nucleotides are TGTGCCAGCAGTTTCACAGGGAATTCACCCCTCCACTTT. Translation gives CASSFTGNSPLHF.

This sequence joins TRBV2 and TRBJ2-7, with TRBD2 matching over 9 bases. V lost 7 bases, J lost 5 bases, and 6 bases stayed unmatched. Per germline, CDR1 SNHLY and CDR2 FYNNEI. The CDR3 covers 13 residues. For the CDR3, the DNA is TGTGCCAGCACGGGACTAGCTATGAACGAGCAGTACTTC. It encodes CASTGLAMNEQYF.

The chain employs TRBV5-1 and TRBJ2-5; 8 nucleotides match TRBD1. Germline-derived CDR1 and CDR2 are SGHRS and YFSETQ. The junction had 4 bases not matched to a gene; V was cut back by 1 base and J by 5 bases. This CDR3 has 14 amino acids. The chain's CDR3 is CASSLLGQGETQYF. Here the CDR3 DNA reads TGCGCCAGCAGCTTGTTAGGACAGGGCGAGACCCAGTACTTC.

V is TRBV20-1 and J is TRBJ2-7, with TRBD1 identical over 7 bases. J was trimmed by 0 bases and V by 7 bases; bases with no gene match: 9. Germline V lookup: CDR1 DFQATT, CDR2 SNEGSKA (reference sequence). CDR3 length: 14 amino acids. For the CDR3, the DNA is TGCAGTGGTATTACGGGACAGATCTCCTACGAGCAGTACTTC. Translating it yields CSGITGQISYEQYF.

This clonotype has ten or more counts. The chain joins TRBV27 to TRBJ2-7; D remains unclear. Germline V CDR1 and CDR2: MNHEY, SMNVEV (reference sequence). This CDR3 has 13 residues. V was trimmed by 2 bases and J by 2 bases, leaving 7 bases between them. CDR3 amino acids: CASSLGPTYEQYF. CDR3 coding DNA: TGTGCCAGCAGTTTAGGGCCCACCTACGAGCAGTACTTC.

V is TRBV29-1 and J is TRBJ2-7; D possibly uses TRBD1 or TRBD2 (5 bases each). Between the trimmed V and J ends, which lost 5 bases and 0 bases, there was a span of 11 bases. CDR1 is SQVTM and CDR2 is ANQGSEA in the germline V gene. This CDR3 is built from 13 residues. CDR3 DNA: TGCAGCGTTCAGGGACGGGTCTCCTACGAGCAGTACTTC. Translation: CSVQGRVSYEQYF.

CDR3 DNA: TGCAGTGCTCGCCCCCGGGGACAGGGGGCTTACAATGAGCAGTTCTTC. Translation gives CSARPRGQGAYNEQFF. This chain links TRBV20-1 with TRBJ2-1; 12 bases map to TRBD1. This CDR3 spans 16 amino acids. Germline lookup yields CDR1 DFQATT and CDR2 SNEGSKA (reference sequence). With 5 bases clipped from V and 4 bases from J, the junction kept 9 bases outside the gene matches.

Ten or more counts support this clonotype. The V call is TRBV20-1, the J call TRBJ2-5, with 10 bases that match TRBD2. The ends lost 4 bases at V and 3 bases at J; junction bases unmatched: 5. CDR3 size: 14 residues. Germline V gives CDR1 DFQATT, CDR2 SNEGSKA (reference sequence). The CDR3 DNA sequence: TGCAGTGCTACAAGCGGGGGGGCGGAAGAGACCCAGTACTTC. It is translated as CSATSGGAEETQYF.

This chain joins TRBV24-1 and TRBJ2-3; maybe TRBD1 (8 bases). V was cut by 6 bases and J by 2 bases, with 17 bases left in between. The V gene's germline CDR1 is KGHDR and CDR2 SFDVKD. The CDR3 extends over 16 amino acids. CDR3 sequence reads: CATSWEGQDYTDTQYF. The CDR3 DNA sequence: TGTGCCACCAGTTGGGAGGGACAGGACTACACAGATACGCAGTATTTT.

This clonotype was seen repeatedly, ten times or more. J is TRBJ1-1 and V is TRBV2; D not certain. The length of the CDR3 is 14 residues. Looked up from germline, CDR1 is SNHLY and CDR2 is FYNNEI. The V end lost 4 bases, the J end lost 1 base, and 10 bases lay between the germline ends. CDR3 region: CASSGGKGNTEAFF. Written as DNA, the CDR3 is TGTGCCAGCAGTGGGGGAAAGGGGAACACTGAAGCTTTCTTT. The whole variable domain, filled in from reference TRBV2 and TRBJ1-1, reads EPEVTQTPSHQVTQMGQEVILRCVPISNHLYFYWYRQILGQKVEFLVSFYNNEISEKSEIFDDQFSVERPDGSNFTLKIRSTKLEDSAMYFCASSGGKGNTEAFFGQGTRLTVV.

This chain links TRBV29-1 with TRBJ1-2, with D uncertain. The CDR3 is made up of 13 amino acids. Between the trimmed V and J ends, which lost 4 bases and 5 bases, there was a span of 14 bases. Per the germline V gene, CDR1 is SQVTM and CDR2 is ANQGSEA. The CDR3 coding sequence is TGCAGCGTTGCTACCGGGAGAGATTATGGCTACACCTTC. The encoded protein is CSVATGRDYGYTF.

The V call is TRBV6-2 or TRBV6-3, the J call TRBJ2-3; D may be TRBD1 (7 bases). CDR3 size: 15 residues. In germline, CDR1 is MNHEY, CDR2 SVGEGT. Trimming cost V 5 bases and J 5 bases, with 17 bases left between them. The CDR3 region is CASSEDQGGEDTQYF. CDR3 sequence (DNA): TGTGCCAGCAGTGAGGACCAGGGGGGAGAAGATACGCAGTATTTT.